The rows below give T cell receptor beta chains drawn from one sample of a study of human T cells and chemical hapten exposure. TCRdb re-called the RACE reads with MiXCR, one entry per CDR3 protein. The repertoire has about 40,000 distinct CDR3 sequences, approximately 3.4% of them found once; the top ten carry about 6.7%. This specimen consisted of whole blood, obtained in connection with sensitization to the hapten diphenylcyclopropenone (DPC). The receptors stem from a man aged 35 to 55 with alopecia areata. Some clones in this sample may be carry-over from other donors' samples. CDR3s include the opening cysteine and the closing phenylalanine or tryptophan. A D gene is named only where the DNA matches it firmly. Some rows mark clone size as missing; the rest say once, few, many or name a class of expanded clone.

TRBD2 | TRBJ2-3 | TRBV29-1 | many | CSVEMREVGTDTQYF | TGCAGCGTTGAAATGCGGGAGGTTGGGACAGATACGCAGTATTTT
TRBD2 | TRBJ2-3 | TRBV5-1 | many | CASSPLGTSGPSTDTQYF | TGCGCCAGCAGCCCCCTGGGGACTAGCGGCCCGAGCACAGATACGCAGTATTTT
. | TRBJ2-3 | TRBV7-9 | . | CASSLDPGLWSTDTQYF | TGTGCCAGCAGCTTAGATCCGGGACTCTGGAGCACAGATACGCAGTATTTT
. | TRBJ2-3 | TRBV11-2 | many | CASSLDYGLNTDTQYF | TGTGCCAGCAGCTTAGATTATGGACTTAACACAGATACGCAGTATTTT
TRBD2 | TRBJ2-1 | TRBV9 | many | CASSAGTSANEQFF | TGTGCCAGCAGCGCCGGGACTAGCGCCAATGAGCAGTTCTTC
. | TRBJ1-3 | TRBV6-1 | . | CASSEDLNTGNTIYF | TGTGCCAGCAGTGAAGATCTCAACACTGGAAACACCATATATTTT
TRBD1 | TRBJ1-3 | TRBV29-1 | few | CSVKTGGSGNTIYF | TGCAGCGTAAAGACAGGGGGCTCTGGAAACACCATATATTTT
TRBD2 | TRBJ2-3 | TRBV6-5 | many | CASSTGTSAADTQYF | TGTGCCAGCAGTACCGGGACTAGCGCTGCGGATACGCAGTATTTT
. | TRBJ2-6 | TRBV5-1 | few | CASSVGSTSGANVLTF | TGCGCCAGCAGTGTAGGGTCCACCTCTGGGGCCAACGTCCTGACTTTC
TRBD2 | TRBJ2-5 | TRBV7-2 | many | CASSPIVASGKETQYF | TGTGCCAGCAGCCCTATAGTAGCTAGCGGAAAAGAGACCCAGTACTTC
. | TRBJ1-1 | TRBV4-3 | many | CASSQEETAMSNTEAFF | TGCGCCAGCAGCCAAGAGGAGACAGCCATGAGTAACACTGAAGCTTTCTTT
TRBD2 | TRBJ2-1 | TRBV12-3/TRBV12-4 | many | CASIPSGNKGYEQFF | TGTGCCAGCATCCCTAGCGGGAATAAAGGTTATGAGCAGTTCTTC
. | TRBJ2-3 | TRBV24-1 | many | CATSDSGRISTDTQYF | TGTGCCACCAGTGATTCCGGACGGATAAGCACAGATACGCAGTATTTT